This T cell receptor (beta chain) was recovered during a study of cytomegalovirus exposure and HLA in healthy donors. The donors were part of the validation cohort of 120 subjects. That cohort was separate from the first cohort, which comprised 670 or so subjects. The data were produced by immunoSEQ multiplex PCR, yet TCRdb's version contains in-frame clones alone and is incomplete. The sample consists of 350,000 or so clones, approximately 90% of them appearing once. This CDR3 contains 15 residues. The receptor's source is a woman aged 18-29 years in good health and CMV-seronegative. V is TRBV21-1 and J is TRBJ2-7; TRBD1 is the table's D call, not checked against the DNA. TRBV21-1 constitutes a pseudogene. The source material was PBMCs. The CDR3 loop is CASSKFGTASYEQYF. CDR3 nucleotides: TGTGCCAGCAGCAAATTTGGGACAGCATCCTACGAGCAGTACTTC.